This T cell receptor beta chain was obtained from a study of blood T cells in healthy people across ages. General observations from the study: With unsorted PBMCs, a conclusive comparison of naive versus antigen-experienced cells was not possible. Significant beta diversity loss was already apparent by age roughly 40, declining roughly linearly. Among long-lived donors, naive CD4+ cells were more numerous and diversity higher than in aged donors.

Primed by a sample-barcoded 5' primer and a J-beta primer mix, a second PCR proceeded for roughly 6 to 12 cycles. TCRdb fed the 5' RACE reads into MiXCR, producing one record per CDR3 protein. The sample includes roughly 2 million distinct CDR3 sequences, around half of them seen just once. The germline V gene encodes CDR1 MGHRA and CDR2 YSYEKL. Trimming stripped 2 bases from V and 6 bases from J, with 15 bases between. The CDR3 extends over 15 amino acids. Turning to this clonotype: Its antigen is unknown.

This TCR came from a woman in her forties in good health. The gene calls are TRBV4-1 and TRBJ2-3; maybe TRBD1 (6 bases). The sample consisted of blood. The CDR3 bases are TGCGCCAGCAGCCAATCAGGGGCCGCTCCCGATACGCAGTATTTT. Translated, it gives CASSQSGAAPDTQYF.